Presented here are 14 T cell receptor beta chains from one specimen sequenced in a study of Ad26.COV2.S vaccination and SARS-CoV-2 variants (dated by TCRdb to about 2021). Preparation of the library involved the immunoSEQ multiplex PCR assay. TCRdb obtained this table from immuneACCESS and retained in-frame rearrangements with V and J assigned. These tables miss some clones; where compared with another copy, unresolved V genes account for less than half of the shortfall, and the remainder is unexplained. The sample has about 440,000 clones on record, about 90% of them singletons. The ten top clones hold more than 3.5% of the sample. The intended sense of this specimen's treatment or condition label: around 19 received Ad26.COV2.S at low or high dose, single or two shots; several received placebo; per-sample allocation not given. For vaccine and placebo recipients, the sequenced repertoires came from samples collected on day 63 after the first injection.

Sequences were derived from peripheral blood, sampled in a trial of Ad26.COV2.S vaccine versus placebo. Receptors originate from a person between 18 and 65 years old who received the Ad26.COV2.S COVID-19 vaccine or a placebo.

This clone appeared a single time. The genes are TRBV6-2 or TRBV6-3 and TRBJ2-6, with D perhaps being TRBD1 or TRBD2 (5 bases each). Germline V lookup: CDR1 MNHEY, CDR2 SVGEGT. The CDR3 is made up of 16 amino acids. The V end was cut by 5 bases, the J end by 0 bases, with 11 bases between. CDR3 DNA: TGTGCCAGCAGTCTTGGGGGTTTCTCTGGGGCCAACGTCCTGACTTTC. Its translation is CASSLGGFSGANVLTF.

This chain joins TRBV27 and TRBJ1-4; D not resolved. This CDR3 is 15 amino acids long. V was shortened by 3 bases and J by 0 bases, with 8 bases between the two germline ends. The germline V gene encodes CDR1 MNHEY and CDR2 SMNVEV (reference sequence). For the CDR3, the DNA is TGTGCCAGCAGTTTGTCGCAGGCAACTAATGAAAAACTGTTTTTT. As protein: CASSLSQATNEKLFF. The variable domain in full, with the rest retrieved from reference TRBV27 and TRBJ1-4, is EAQVTQNPRYLITVTGKKLTVTCSQNMNHEYMSWYRQDPGLGLRQIYYSMNVEVTDKGDVPEGYKVSRKEKRNFPLILESPSPNQTSLYFCASSLSQATNEKLFFGSGTQLSVL.

The chain employs TRBV4-2 and TRBJ1-4; D gene unclear. The CDR3 is made up of 16 amino acids. Germline CDR1 and CDR2: LGHNA and YNFKEQ. The ends were cut back, 0 bases at V and 0 bases at J, with 8 bases in the middle. The CDR3 sequence: CASSQEVLATNEKLFF. In DNA, the CDR3 is TGTGCCAGCAGCCAAGAAGTGCTTGCAACTAATGAAAAACTGTTTTTT.

In nucleotides, the CDR3 is TGTGCCAGCAGCTTAGGGACAGGGTTCTCCAATGAGCAGTTCTTC. Translated, it gives CASSLGTGFSNEQFF. The chain couples TRBV7-8 to TRBJ2-1; 8 bases are shared with TRBD1. Germline loops: CDR1 SGHVS, CDR2 FQNEAQ. The length of the CDR3 is 15 residues. The junction had 5 bases not matched to a gene; V was cut back by 1 base and J by 6 bases.

This clone is medium-sized by share. The chain couples TRBV27 to TRBJ1-1; TRBD1 matches at 10 bases. J gave up 2 bases and V 5 bases, and 2 bases lay outside the gene matches. The CDR3 contains 14 residues. CDR1 and CDR2 from the germline V gene are MNHEY and SMNVEV (reference sequence). DNA for the CDR3: TGTGCCAGCAGTCCGACAGGGGGCAACACTGAAGCTTTCTTT. Translated: CASSPTGGNTEAFF.

The rearrangement joins TRBV7-9 to TRBJ2-7; TRBD1 agrees at 9 bases. This CDR3 comprises 14 residues. Germline loops: CDR1 SEHNR, CDR2 FQNEAQ (reference sequence). V shed 5 bases, J shed 5 bases, and the junction held 7 bases outside the gene matches. The CDR3 here is CASSTGTGINEQYF. CDR3 sequence (DNA): TGTGCCAGCAGCACCGGGACAGGGATCAACGAGCAGTACTTC.

This chain uses TRBV7-3 with TRBJ2-3, with D perhaps given as TRBD1 or TRBD2 (5 bases each). Deletions cut 4 bases from V and 2 bases from J, with 22 bases between. CDR1 and CDR2 (germline): SGHTA, FQGTGA. This CDR3 is 18 amino acids long. CDR3 region: CASSCLFPGTRFTDTQYF. CDR3 bases: TGTGCCAGCAGCTGCCTCTTCCCAGGGACCCGATTCACAGATACGCAGTATTTT.

The genes are TRBV2 and TRBJ2-7; no firm D call. Trimming pared 3 bases from V and 4 bases from J, leaving 13 bases between. Germline values: CDR1 SNHLY, CDR2 FYNNEI. The CDR3 has 14 residues. The CDR3 sequence: CASSEVAGSYEQYF. As DNA, the CDR3 is TGTGCCAGCAGTGAGGTTGCAGGATCGTACGAGCAGTACTTC.

Only one count was recorded for this clone. V gene TRBV11-2 combines with J gene TRBJ2-1; maybe TRBD1 (5 bases). Per the germline V gene, CDR1 is SGHAT and CDR2 is FQNNGV. V lost 2 bases and J lost 6, with 14 bases in between. CDR3 length equals 15 residues. CDR3 sequence (DNA): TGTGCCAGCAGCTTATTAATTCTGGGGCGCAATGAGCAGTTCTTC. Protein product: CASSLLILGRNEQFF. Variable domain in full (rest from reference TRBV11-2 and TRBJ2-1): EAGVAQSPRYKIIEKRQSVAFWCNPISGHATLYWYQQILGQGPKLLIQFQNNGVVDDSQLPKDRFSAERLKGVDSTLKIQPAKLEDSAVYLCASSLLILGRNEQFFGPGTRLTVL.

The chain uses TRBV28 and TRBJ1-6, with TRBD1 identical over 9 bases. The CDR3 is 16 residues long. J lost 6 bases, V lost 7 bases, and 10 bases had no gene match. The germline CDR1 and CDR2 sequences are MDHEN and SYDVKM. In DNA, the CDR3 is TGTGCCAGCACCTCTCCACAGGGGGCAGGTAATTCACCCCTCCACTTT. Residues: CASTSPQGAGNSPLHF.

The chain links TRBV7-9 to TRBJ2-3; maybe TRBD1 (6 bases). V lost 6 bases, J lost 3 bases, and 13 bases lay in between. Germline CDR1 and CDR2: SEHNR and FQNEAQ (reference sequence). The CDR3 sequence is 14 residues long. The CDR3 DNA reads as TGTGCCAGCAGTTGGGCTAGGGGGACAGATACGCAGTATTTT. It is translated as CASSWARGTDTQYF.

This clone was counted between two and nine times. V and J are TRBV7-9 and TRBJ2-1; the D gene could be TRBD1 or TRBD2 (6 bases each). The germline V gene encodes CDR1 SEHNR and CDR2 FQNEAQ (reference sequence). CDR3 length equals 16 residues. V was cut by 6 bases and J by 8 bases, with 23 bases left in between. CDR3 DNA: TGTGCCAGCAGGCCCCGGGGGCGCCAGATAGGCGATGAGCAGTTCTTC. It specifies CASRPRGRQIGDEQFF.

V gene TRBV7-3 combines with J gene TRBJ2-3; TRBD1 or TRBD2 may be the D gene (5 bases each). With 8 bases removed from V and 0 bases from J, the gap between germline ends came to 18 bases. This CDR3 contains 16 residues. The germline gives CDR1 SGHTA, CDR2 FQGTGA. This chain's CDR3 is CASSKGASPSTDTQYF. The DNA for the CDR3 is TGTGCCAGCTCCAAAGGGGCTAGCCCAAGCACAGATACGCAGTATTTT.

This chain uses TRBV28 with TRBJ2-7; TRBD2 might be the D (7 bases). Trimming removed 6 bases from V and 4 bases from J, with 28 bases in between. This CDR3 comprises 18 residues. The V gene's germline CDR1 is MDHEN and CDR2 SYDVKM. For the CDR3, the DNA is TGTGCCAGCAGCAATCGGCCCTCGCGGGGGCGTTGGGGTTACGAGCAGTACTTC. This encodes CASSNRPSRGRWGYEQYF.